This T cell receptor (beta chain) was identified in a study of blood T cells in healthy people across ages. V lost 3 bases, J lost 0 bases, and 9 bases lay in between. This CDR3 is built from 15 residues. Germline CDR1 is SNHLY and CDR2 is FYNNEI. Primers used in a second PCR of roughly 6 to 11 cycles were a sample-barcoded 5' primer and a J-beta primer mix. Every single cDNA molecule received a tag from a template-switch adaptor with 12 random nucleotides. TCRdb recomputed calls from the 5' RACE reads with MiXCR, one row per CDR3 protein. The data show around 990,000 distinct CDR3 sequences, approximately 25% seen once. These same records also appear under a second study, on T cells of mothers and their children. From that report: Sequencing returned over 8 million TCR beta CDR3 reads per mother and 3 million to 3.5 million per child. It was related mother-child pairs that showed slightly higher overlap than unrelated pairs, without reaching significance. No clones detected were persistent microchimeric T cell clones.

The specimen sequenced was blood. The receptor's source is a girl aged 2-10 years in good health. The chain is built from TRBV2 and TRBJ2-4; D not certain. The DNA of the CDR3 is TGTGCCAGCAGTGATCTATTAGAAGCCAAAAACATTCAGTACTTC. This encodes CASSDLLEAKNIQYF.